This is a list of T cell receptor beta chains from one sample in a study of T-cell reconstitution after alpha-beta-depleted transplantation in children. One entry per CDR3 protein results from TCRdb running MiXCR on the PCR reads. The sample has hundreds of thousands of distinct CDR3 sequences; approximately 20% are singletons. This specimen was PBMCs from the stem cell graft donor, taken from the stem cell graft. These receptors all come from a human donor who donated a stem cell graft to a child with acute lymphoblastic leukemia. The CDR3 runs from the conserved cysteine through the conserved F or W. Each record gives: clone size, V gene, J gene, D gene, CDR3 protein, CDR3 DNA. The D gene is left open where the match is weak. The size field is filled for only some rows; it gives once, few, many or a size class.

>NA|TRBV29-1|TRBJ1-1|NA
CSVEEGVTFF
TGCAGCGTTGAAGAAGGTGTAACCTTCTTT
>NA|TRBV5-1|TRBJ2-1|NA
CASSLDGPLGDEQFF
TGCGCCAGCAGCTTGGACGGCCCCCTAGGCGATGAGCAGTTCTTC
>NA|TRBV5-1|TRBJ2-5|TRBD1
CASSQNKGQGETQYF
TGCGCCAGCAGCCAGAACAAGGGACAGGGGGAGACCCAGTACTTC
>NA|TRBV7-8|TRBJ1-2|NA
CASSLYGQKYGYTF
TGTGCCAGCAGCTTATACGGACAGAAATATGGCTACACCTTC
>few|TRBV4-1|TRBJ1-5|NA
CASSQGVTVSNQPQHF
TGCGCCAGCAGCCAAGGAGTGACTGTAAGCAATCAGCCCCAGCATTTT
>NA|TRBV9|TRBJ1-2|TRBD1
CASSPRGGRGNYGYTF
TGTGCCAGCAGCCCGCGGGGGGGCAGGGGGAACTATGGCTACACCTTC
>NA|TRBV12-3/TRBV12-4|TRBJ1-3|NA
CASSSYDRGNTIYF
TGTGCCAGCAGTTCCTACGACAGGGGAAACACCATATATTTT
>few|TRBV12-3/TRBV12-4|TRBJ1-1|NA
CASSFRWEAFF
TGTGCCAGCAGTTTTCGCTGGGAAGCTTTCTTT
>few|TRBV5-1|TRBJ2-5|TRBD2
CASSLEGLAGVPETQYF
TGCGCCAGCAGCTTGGAGGGACTAGCGGGAGTTCCAGAGACCCAGTACTTC
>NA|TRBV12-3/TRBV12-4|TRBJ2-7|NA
CASSTRYRGLRREEPYEQYF
TGTGCCAGCAGTACCCGATACAGGGGCTTGAGGCGGGAGGAGCCCTACGAGCAGTACTTC
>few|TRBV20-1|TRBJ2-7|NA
CSARDMGAGYEQYF
TGCAGTGCTAGAGATATGGGGGCCGGGTACGAGCAGTACTTC
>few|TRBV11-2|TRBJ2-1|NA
CASSPLAPGWNEQFF
TGTGCCAGCAGCCCCCTTGCCCCGGGGTGGAATGAGCAGTTCTTC
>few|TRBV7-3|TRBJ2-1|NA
CASSFGGKYNEQFF
TGTGCCAGCAGCTTTGGCGGGAAGTACAATGAGCAGTTCTTC
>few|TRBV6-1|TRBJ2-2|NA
CASVSWGRSGELFF
TGTGCCAGCGTCTCGTGGGGGCGGTCCGGGGAGCTGTTTTTT
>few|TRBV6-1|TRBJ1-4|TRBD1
CASRSGTANEKLFF
TGTGCCAGCAGATCCGGGACAGCTAATGAAAAACTGTTTTTT
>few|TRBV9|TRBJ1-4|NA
CASSVEGASNEKLFF
TGTGCCAGCAGCGTAGAAGGGGCCTCTAATGAAAAACTGTTTTTT
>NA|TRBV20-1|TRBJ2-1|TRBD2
CSALLPPGLAFYNEQFF
TGCAGTGCCCTATTACCGCCGGGACTAGCGTTTTACAATGAGCAGTTCTTC
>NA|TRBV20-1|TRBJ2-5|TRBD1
CSAIRDRGLQTQYF
TGCAGTGCTATAAGGGACAGGGGGTTACAGACCCAGTACTTC
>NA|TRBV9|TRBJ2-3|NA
CASTPIASTDTQYF
TGTGCCAGCACCCCCATAGCGAGCACAGATACGCAGTATTTT
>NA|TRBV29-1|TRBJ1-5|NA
CSAQGHSNQPQHF
TGCAGCGCCCAGGGACATAGCAATCAGCCCCAGCATTTT
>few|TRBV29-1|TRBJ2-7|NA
CSVEDSENEQYF
TGCAGCGTTGAGGACAGCGAGAACGAGCAGTACTTC
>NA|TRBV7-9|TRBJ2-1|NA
CASSSYYNEQFF
TGTGCCAGCAGCTCCTACTACAATGAGCAGTTCTTC
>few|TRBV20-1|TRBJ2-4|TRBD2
CSAGNPGLAENIQYF
TGCAGTGCTGGGAACCCGGGACTAGCAGAAAACATTCAGTACTTC
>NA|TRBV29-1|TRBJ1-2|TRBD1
CSVERGGLDRRYGYTF
TGCAGCGTTGAAAGAGGGGGATTGGACAGGCGCTATGGCTACACCTTC
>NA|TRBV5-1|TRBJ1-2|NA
CASSWDGESGYTF
TGCGCCAGCAGCTGGGACGGAGAAAGCGGCTACACCTTC
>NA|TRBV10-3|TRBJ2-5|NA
CAIGEGQETQYF
TGTGCCATCGGTGAGGGACAAGAGACCCAGTACTTC
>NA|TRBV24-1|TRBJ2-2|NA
CATRLSTGELFF
TGTGCCACCAGGCTTTCCACCGGGGAGCTGTTTTTT
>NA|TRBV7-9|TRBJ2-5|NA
CASSGRGEETQYF
TGTGCCAGCAGCGGACGGGGAGAAGAGACCCAGTACTTC
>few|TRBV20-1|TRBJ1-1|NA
CSARGKSGVNTEAFF
TGCAGTGCTAGAGGGAAGTCAGGGGTGAACACTGAAGCTTTCTTT